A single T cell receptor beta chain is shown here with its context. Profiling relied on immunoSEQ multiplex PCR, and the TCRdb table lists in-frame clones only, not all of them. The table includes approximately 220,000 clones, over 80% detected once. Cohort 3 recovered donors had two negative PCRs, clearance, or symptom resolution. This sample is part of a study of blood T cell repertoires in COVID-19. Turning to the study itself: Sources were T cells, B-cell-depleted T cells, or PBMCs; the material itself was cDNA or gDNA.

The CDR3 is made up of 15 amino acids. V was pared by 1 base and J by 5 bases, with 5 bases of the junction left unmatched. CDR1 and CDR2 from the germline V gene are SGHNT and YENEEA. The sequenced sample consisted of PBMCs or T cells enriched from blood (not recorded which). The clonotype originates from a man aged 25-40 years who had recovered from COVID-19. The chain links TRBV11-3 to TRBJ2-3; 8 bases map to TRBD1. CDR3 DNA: TGTGCCAGCAGCTTAGGGGCCGGGACAGGAGATACGCAGTATTTT. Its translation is CASSLGAGTGDTQYF. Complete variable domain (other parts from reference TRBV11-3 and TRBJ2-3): EAGVVQSPRYKIIEKKQPVAFWCNPISGHNTLYWYLQNLGQGPELLIRYENEEAVDDSQLPKDRFSAERLKGVDSTLKIQPAELGDSAVYLCASSLGAGTGDTQYFGPGTRLTVL.